This TCR beta chain was recorded in a study of blood T cells in healthy people across ages. The CDR3 spans 14 residues. Per germline, CDR1 SQVTM and CDR2 ANQGSEA. Between the trimmed V and J ends, which lost 6 bases and 1 base, there was a span of 15 bases. Through a sample-barcoded 5' primer and a J-beta primer mix, a second PCR was run for roughly 6 to 12 cycles. TCRdb re-called the 5' RACE reads through MiXCR, storing one row per CDR3 protein. The sample shows around 1.5 million distinct CDR3 sequences, around 59% of them seen only once. The specimen was blood. The gene calls are TRBV29-1 and TRBJ1-1; D not resolved. The clonotype was recovered from a man between 18 and 35 years old in good health. CDR3 bases: TGCAGCGTCAATGAAGGAATGACGAACACTGAAGCTTTCTTT. Residues: CSVNEGMTNTEAFF.